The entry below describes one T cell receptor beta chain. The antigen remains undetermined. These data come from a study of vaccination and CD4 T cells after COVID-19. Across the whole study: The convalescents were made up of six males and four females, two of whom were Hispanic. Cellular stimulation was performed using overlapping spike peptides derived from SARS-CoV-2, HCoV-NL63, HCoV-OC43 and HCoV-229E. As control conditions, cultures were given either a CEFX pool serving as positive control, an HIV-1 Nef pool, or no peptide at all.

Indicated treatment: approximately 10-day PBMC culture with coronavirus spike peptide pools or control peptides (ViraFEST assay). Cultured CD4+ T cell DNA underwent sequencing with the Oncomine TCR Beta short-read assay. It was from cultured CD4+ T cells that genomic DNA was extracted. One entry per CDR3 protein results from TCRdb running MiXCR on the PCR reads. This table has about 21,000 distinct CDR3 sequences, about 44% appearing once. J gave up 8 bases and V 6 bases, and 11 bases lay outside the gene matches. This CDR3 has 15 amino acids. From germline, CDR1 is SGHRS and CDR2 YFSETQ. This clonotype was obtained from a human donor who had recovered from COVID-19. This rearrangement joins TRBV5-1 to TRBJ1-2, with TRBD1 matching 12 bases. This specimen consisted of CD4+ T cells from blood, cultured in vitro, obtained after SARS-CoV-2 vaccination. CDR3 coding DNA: TGCGCCAGCAACCTGGGGGGACAGGGGGCGCAAGGCTACACCTTC. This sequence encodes CASNLGGQGAQGYTF.